This TCR beta chain was observed in a study of control samples from healthy donors and cancer patients. The method was immunoSEQ multiplex PCR; TCRdb's version includes in-frame clones alone and lacks a portion of them. Among tens of thousands of clones listed, approximately 84% were seen once. Germline V gene lookup returns CDR1 SGHRS and CDR2 YFSETQ. The CDR3 extends over 14 amino acids. V shed 4 bases and J shed 9 bases, with 17 bases lying between them. The specimen was blood. The source of this sequence is a man aged 50-59 years in good health. The rearrangement uses TRBV5-1 and TRBJ2-1; D may be TRBD1 (5 bases). CDR3 sequence (DNA): TGCGCCAGCAGCCCGCCCCCGAACCAGGGTGAGCAGTTCTTC. It is translated as CASSPPPNQGEQFF.